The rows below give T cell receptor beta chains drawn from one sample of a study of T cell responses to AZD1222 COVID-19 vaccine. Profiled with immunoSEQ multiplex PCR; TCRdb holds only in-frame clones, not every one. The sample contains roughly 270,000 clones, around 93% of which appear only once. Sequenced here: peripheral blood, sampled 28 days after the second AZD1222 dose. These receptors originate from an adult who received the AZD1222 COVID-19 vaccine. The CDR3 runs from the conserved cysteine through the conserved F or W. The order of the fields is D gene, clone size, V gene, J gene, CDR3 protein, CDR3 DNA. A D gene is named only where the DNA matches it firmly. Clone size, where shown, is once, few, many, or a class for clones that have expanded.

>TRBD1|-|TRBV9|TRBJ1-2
CASSVATDRVNYGYTF
TGTGCCAGCAGCGTAGCTACGGACAGGGTGAACTATGGCTACACCTTC
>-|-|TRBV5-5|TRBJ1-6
CASSNAKNSPLHF
TGTGCCAGCAGCAACGCAAAGAATTCACCCCTCCACTTT
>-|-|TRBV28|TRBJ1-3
CASTSTRSSGNTIYF
TGTGCCAGCACCTCAACTAGATCCTCTGGAAACACCATATATTTT
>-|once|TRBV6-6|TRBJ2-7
CASSYRGEQYF
TGTGCCAGCAGTTACCGGGGCGAGCAGTACTTC
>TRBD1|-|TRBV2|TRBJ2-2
CANRQGSNTGELFF
TGTGCCAACAGACAGGGCTCGAACACCGGGGAGCTGTTTTTT
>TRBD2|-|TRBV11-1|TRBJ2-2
CASSLPGGTGELFF
TGTGCCAGCAGCTTGCCGGGGGGAACCGGGGAGCTGTTTTTT
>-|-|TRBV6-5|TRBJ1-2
CASYRVNYGYTF
TGTGCCAGCTACAGGGTTAACTATGGCTACACCTTC
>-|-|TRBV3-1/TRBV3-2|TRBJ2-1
CASSQDVTEQFF
TGTGCCAGCAGCCAAGATGTGACTGAGCAGTTCTTC
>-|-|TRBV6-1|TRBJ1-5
CASSEAPYSNQPQHF
TGTGCCAGCAGTGAAGCTCCCTATAGCAATCAGCCCCAGCATTTT
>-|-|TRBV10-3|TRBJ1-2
CAIIEGGGYTF
TGTGCCATCATTGAAGGGGGTGGCTACACCTTC
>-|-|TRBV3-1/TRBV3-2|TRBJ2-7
CASSHSASGNEQYF
TGTGCCAGCAGCCATTCGGCCTCGGGGAACGAGCAGTACTTC
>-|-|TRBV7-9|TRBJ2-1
CASSLEGLNEQFF
TGTGCCAGCAGCCTAGAAGGCCTCAATGAGCAGTTCTTC
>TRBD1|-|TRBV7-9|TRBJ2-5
CASSSGQGETQYF
TGTGCCAGCAGCTCTGGACAGGGAGAGACCCAGTACTTC
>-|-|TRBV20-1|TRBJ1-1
CSARGGVQAFF
TGCAGTGCTAGAGGAGGGGTTCAAGCTTTCTTT
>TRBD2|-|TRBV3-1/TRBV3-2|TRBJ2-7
CASSQEGSGVGYEQYF
TGTGCCAGCAGCCAAGAAGGAAGCGGGGTAGGCTACGAGCAGTACTTC
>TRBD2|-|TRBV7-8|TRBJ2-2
CASSSTGTSFAGELFF
TGTGCCAGCAGCTCCACCGGGACTAGCTTCGCCGGGGAGCTGTTTTTT
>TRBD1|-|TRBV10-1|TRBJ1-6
CASNPGTGVSPLHF
TGCGCCAGCAACCCTGGGACAGGGGTTTCACCCCTCCACTTT
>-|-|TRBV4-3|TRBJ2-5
CASSQNLFGSLGTQYF
TGCGCCAGCAGCCAGAACCTTTTTGGTTCTTTAGGGACCCAGTACTTC
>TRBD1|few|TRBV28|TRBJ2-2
CASSPGTGGTGELFF
TGTGCCAGCAGTCCCGGGACAGGGGGAACCGGGGAGCTGTTTTTT
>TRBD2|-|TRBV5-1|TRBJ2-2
CASSLAPSGAGGELFF
TGCGCCAGCAGCTTGGCCCCTAGCGGGGCCGGCGGGGAGCTGTTTTTT
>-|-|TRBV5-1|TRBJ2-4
CASSPESGDIQYF
TGCGCCAGCAGCCCCGAGTCGGGGGACATTCAGTACTTC
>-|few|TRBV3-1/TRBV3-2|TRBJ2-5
CASSLGRQETQYF
TGTGCCAGCAGCCTAGGTAGGCAAGAGACCCAGTACTTC
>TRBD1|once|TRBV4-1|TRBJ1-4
CASSQDLWTGVFF
TGCGCCAGCAGCCAAGATCTTTGGACAGGGGTATTTTTT
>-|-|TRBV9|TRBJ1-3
CASSVAGGNSGNTIYF
TGTGCCAGCAGCGTAGCCGGCGGAAACTCTGGAAACACCATATATTTT
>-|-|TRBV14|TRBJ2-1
CASSQPSPSSYNEQFF
TGTGCCAGCAGCCAACCTAGCCCTAGCTCCTACAATGAGCAGTTCTTC
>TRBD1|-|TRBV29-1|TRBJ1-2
CSVDRGQGDNYGYTF
TGCAGCGTCGATCGCGGACAGGGAGACAACTATGGCTACACCTTC
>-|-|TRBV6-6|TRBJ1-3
CASSPRGVIGNTIYF
TGTGCCAGCAGTCCGAGGGGGGTTATAGGTAACACCATATATTTT
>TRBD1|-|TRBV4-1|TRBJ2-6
CASSLSWGTGGSGANVLTF
TGCGCCAGCAGCCTTTCGTGGGGGACAGGGGGCTCTGGGGCCAACGTCCTGACTTTC
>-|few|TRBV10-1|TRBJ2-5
CASSDRARETQYF
TGCGCCAGCAGTGACAGGGCTAGAGAGACCCAGTACTTC
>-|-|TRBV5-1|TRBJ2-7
CASSRPDSYEQYF
TGCGCCAGCAGCCGGCCGGACTCCTACGAGCAGTACTTC
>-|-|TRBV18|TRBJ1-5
CASSPGLGNQPQHF
TGTGCCAGCTCGCCAGGGTTGGGCAATCAGCCCCAGCATTTT
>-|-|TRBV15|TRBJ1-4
CATSRSPDGNYEKLFF
TGTGCCACCAGCAGATCTCCTGACGGGAACTATGAAAAACTGTTTTTT
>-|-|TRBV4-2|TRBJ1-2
CASSQDRSYGYTF
TGTGCCAGCAGCCAAGACCGCAGCTATGGCTACACCTTC
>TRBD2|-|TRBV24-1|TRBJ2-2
CATSDTVSGIRNTGELFF
TGTGCCACCAGTGATACCGTCAGCGGGATCCGAAACACCGGGGAGCTGTTTTTT
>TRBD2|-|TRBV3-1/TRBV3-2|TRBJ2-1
CASSQDRGTSNEQFF
TGTGCCAGCAGCCAAGATCGGGGGACTAGCAATGAGCAGTTCTTC
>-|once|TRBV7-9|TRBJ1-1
CASSLSSDTEAFF
TGTGCCAGCAGCTTAAGCAGCGACACTGAAGCTTTCTTT
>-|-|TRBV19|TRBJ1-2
CASIGGLNGYTF
TGTGCCAGTATTGGAGGGCTGAATGGCTACACCTTC
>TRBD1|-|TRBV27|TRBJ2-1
CASSLGQGYNEQFF
TGTGCCAGCAGTTTGGGACAGGGGTACAATGAGCAGTTCTTC
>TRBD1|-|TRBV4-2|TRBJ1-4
CASSQGNGAGGEKLFF
TGTGCCAGCAGCCAAGGGAATGGGGCAGGGGGCGAAAAACTGTTTTTT
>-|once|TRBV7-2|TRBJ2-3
CASSFSYTDTQYF
TGTGCCAGCAGCTTCTCCTACACAGATACGCAGTATTTT
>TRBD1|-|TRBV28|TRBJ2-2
CATHRGSGELFF
TGTGCCACCCACAGGGGGAGCGGGGAGCTGTTTTTT
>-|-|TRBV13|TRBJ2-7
CASSPEGRYEQYF
TGTGCCAGCAGCCCTGAGGGGCGCTACGAGCAGTACTTC
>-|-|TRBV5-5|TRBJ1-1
CASSLEGLNTEAFF
TGTGCCAGCAGCTTGGAGGGCCTAAACACTGAAGCTTTCTTT
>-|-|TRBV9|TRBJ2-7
CASSVEGTPYEQYF
TGTGCCAGCAGCGTAGAAGGGACCCCCTACGAGCAGTACTTC
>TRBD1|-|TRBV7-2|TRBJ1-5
CASSSRQGQPQHF
TGTGCCAGCAGCTCCCGACAGGGCCAGCCCCAGCATTTT
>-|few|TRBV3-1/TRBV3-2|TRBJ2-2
CASSRPHGELFF
TGTGCCAGCAGCCGCCCCCACGGGGAGCTGTTTTTT
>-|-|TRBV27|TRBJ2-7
CASSPTLDTFLDYEQYF
TGTGCCAGCAGTCCCACGCTCGACACCTTTCTCGACTACGAGCAGTACTTC
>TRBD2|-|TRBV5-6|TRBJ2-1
CASSPPGLAGVLFF
TGTGCCAGCAGCCCCCCGGGACTAGCGGGAGTTCTGTTCTTC
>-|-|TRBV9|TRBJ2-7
CASSAQDRNYEQYF
TGTGCCAGCAGCGCCCAGGACAGAAACTACGAGCAGTACTTC
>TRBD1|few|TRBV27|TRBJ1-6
CASTEWPGGYSPLHF
TGTGCCAGCACCGAATGGCCAGGGGGCTATTCACCCCTCCACTTT
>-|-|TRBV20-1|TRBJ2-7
CSAAGLGEQYF
TGCAGTGCTGCGGGGCTGGGCGAGCAGTACTTC
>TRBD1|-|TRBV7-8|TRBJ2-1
CASSRVTGQNYNEQFF
TGTGCCAGCAGCCGGGTCACGGGACAGAATTACAATGAGCAGTTCTTC
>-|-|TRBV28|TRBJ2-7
CASSPVVDRPGRSSYEQYF
TGTGCCAGCAGCCCCGTCGTAGACAGGCCGGGAAGATCCTCCTACGAGCAGTACTTC